This T cell receptor beta chain is drawn from a study of identical twins. General study findings and limits: The models gave estimates that fell short of the out-of-frame TCR alpha sharing seen in monozygotic twins.

This clonotype has only a few counts. Antigen specificity is unknown. Template switching introduced a universal primer site, and the cDNA bore unique molecular identifiers. TCRdb reanalysed the 5' RACE reads using MiXCR and keeps one entry per CDR3 protein. The profile covers around 100,000 distinct CDR3 sequences, with under 6.5% appearing a single time and 9.5% to 15% taken by the ten largest. This receptor was obtained from a woman between 45 and 60 years old in good health. The source material was memory T cells sorted from blood.

Here the CDR3 reads CASGGGSSYNEQFF. The CDR3 DNA sequence: TGTGCCAGCGGCGGCGGGAGCTCCTACAATGAGCAGTTCTTC. The chain couples TRBV2 to TRBJ2-1; 7 nucleotides align to TRBD2. Germline-derived CDR1 and CDR2 are SNHLY and FYNNEI. The CDR3 runs to 14 residues. The junction had 4 bases not matched to a gene; V was cut back by 8 bases and J by 0 bases.